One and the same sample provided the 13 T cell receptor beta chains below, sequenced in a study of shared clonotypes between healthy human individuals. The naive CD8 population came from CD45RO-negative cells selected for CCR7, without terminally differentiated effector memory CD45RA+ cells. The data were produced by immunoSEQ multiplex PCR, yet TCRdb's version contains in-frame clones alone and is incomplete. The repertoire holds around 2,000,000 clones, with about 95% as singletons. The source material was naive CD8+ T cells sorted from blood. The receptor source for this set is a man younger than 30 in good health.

This chain's CDR3 is CASSQRVSSYNEQFF. The CDR3 DNA follows: TGCGCCAGCAGCCAAAGGGTTAGCTCCTACAATGAGCAGTTCTTC. J is TRBJ2-1 and V is TRBV4-1; D is undetermined. The V gene lost 2 bases and the J gene lost 0 bases, with 8 bases spanning the gap. The CDR3 runs to 15 residues. The germline CDR1 and CDR2 sequences are MGHRA and YSYEKL.

The CDR3 here is CASSPGTIYEQYF. The CDR3 DNA sequence: TGTGCCAGCAGTCCCGGAACCATCTACGAGCAGTACTTC. The J gene is TRBJ2-7, the V gene TRBV6-1; no clear D. The germline V gene encodes CDR1 MNHNS and CDR2 SASEGT. There are 13 residues in the CDR3. V was trimmed by 5 bases and J by 3 bases, leaving 11 bases between them.

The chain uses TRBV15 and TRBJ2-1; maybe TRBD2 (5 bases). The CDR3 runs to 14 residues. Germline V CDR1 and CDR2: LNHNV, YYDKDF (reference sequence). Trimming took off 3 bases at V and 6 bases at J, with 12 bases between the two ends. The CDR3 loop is CATSSGMGSNEQFF. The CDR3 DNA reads TGTGCCACCAGCAGCGGTATGGGGAGCAATGAGCAGTTCTTC.

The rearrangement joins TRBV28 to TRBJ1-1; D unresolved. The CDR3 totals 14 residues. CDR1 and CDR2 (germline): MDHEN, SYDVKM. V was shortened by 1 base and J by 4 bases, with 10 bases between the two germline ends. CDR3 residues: CASSLSPGSTEAFF. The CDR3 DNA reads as TGTGCCAGCAGTTTATCCCCGGGGAGCACTGAAGCTTTCTTT.

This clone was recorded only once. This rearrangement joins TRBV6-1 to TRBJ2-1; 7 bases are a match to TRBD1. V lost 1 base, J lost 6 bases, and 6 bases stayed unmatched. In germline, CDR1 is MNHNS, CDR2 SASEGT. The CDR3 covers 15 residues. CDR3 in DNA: TGTGCCAGCAGTGAAGTCCTAGCAGGGGGCAATGAGCAGTTCTTC. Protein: CASSEVLAGGNEQFF.

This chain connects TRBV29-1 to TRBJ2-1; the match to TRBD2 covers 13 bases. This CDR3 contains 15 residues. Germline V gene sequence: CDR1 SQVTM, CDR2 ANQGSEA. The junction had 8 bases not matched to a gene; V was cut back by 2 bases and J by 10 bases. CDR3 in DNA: TGCAGCGTTGAACTGGGACTAGCGGGGATGAGAGAGCAGTTCTTC. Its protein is CSVELGLAGMREQFF.

DNA for the CDR3: TGTGCCAGCAGCTCAGGGTTCCCCACAGATACGCAGTATTTT. This encodes CASSSGFPTDTQYF. V gene TRBV7-9 combines with J gene TRBJ2-3, with a possible D match to TRBD1 (5 bases). Germline V CDR1 and CDR2: SEHNR, FQNEAQ (reference sequence). V lost 4 bases and J 2 bases, leaving 10 bases between the germline ends. The CDR3 spans 14 residues.

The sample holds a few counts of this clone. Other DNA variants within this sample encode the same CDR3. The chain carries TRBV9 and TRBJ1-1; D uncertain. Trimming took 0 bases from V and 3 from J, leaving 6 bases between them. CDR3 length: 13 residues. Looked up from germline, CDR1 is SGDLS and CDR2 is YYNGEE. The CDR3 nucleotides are TGTGCCAGCAGCGTAGGTGGTCACACTGAAGCTTTCTTT. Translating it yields CASSVGGHTEAFF.

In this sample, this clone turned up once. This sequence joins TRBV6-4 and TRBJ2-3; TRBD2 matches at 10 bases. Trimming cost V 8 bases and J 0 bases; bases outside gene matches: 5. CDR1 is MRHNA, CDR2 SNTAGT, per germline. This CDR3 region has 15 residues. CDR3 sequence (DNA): TGTGCCAGCTCAAAGCGGGGGGGAAGCACAGATACGCAGTATTTT. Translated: CASSKRGGSTDTQYF.

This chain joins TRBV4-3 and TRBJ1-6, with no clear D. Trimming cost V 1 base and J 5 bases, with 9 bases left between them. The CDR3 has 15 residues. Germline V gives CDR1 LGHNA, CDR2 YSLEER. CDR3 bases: TGCGCCAGCAGCCAAGGGTCGGAGAATAATTCACCCCTCCACTTT. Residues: CASSQGSENNSPLHF.

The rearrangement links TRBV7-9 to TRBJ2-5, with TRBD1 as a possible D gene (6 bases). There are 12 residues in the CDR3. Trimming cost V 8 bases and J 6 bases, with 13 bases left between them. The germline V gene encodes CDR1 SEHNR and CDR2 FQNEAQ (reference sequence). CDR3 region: CASAPTGKTQYF. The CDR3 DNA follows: TGTGCCAGCGCCCCCACAGGGAAGACCCAGTACTTC. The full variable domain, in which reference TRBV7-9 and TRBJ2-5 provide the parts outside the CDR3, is DTGVSQNPRHKITKRGQNVTFRCDPISEHNRLYWYRQTLGQGPEFLTYFQNEAQLEKSRLLSDRFSAERPKGSFSTLEIQRTEQGDSAMYLCASAPTGKTQYFGPGTRLLVL.

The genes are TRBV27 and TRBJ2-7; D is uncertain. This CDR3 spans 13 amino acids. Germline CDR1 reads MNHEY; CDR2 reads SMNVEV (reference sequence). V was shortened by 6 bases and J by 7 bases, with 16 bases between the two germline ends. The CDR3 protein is CASRGSGSEEQYF. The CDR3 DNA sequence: TGTGCCAGCAGGGGCAGTGGCTCCGAAGAGCAGTACTTC.

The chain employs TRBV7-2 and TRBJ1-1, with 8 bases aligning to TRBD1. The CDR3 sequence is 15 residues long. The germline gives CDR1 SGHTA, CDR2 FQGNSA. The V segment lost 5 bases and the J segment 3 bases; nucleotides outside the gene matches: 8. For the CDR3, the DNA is TGTGCCAGCAGCCATCGGACAGGGTCGGACACTGAAGCTTTCTTT. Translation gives CASSHRTGSDTEAFF.